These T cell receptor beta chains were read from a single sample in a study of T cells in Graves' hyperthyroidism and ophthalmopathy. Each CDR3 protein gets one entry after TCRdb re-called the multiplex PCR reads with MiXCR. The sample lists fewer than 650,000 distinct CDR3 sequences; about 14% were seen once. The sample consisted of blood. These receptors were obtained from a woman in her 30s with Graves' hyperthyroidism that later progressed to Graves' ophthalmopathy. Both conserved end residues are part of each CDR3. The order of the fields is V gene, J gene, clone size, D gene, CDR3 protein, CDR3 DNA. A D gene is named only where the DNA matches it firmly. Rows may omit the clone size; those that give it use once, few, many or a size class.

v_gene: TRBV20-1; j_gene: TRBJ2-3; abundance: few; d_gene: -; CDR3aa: CSARGTESTDTQYF; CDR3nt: TGCAGTGCTAGAGGGACAGAAAGCACAGATACGCAGTATTTT
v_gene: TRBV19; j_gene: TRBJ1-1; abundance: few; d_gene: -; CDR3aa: CASSIEKGTEAFF; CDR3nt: TGTGCCAGTAGTATAGAGAAAGGGACTGAAGCTTTCTTT
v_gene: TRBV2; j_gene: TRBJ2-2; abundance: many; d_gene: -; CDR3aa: CASSGNTNTGELFF; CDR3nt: TGTGCCAGCAGTGGAAATACGAACACCGGGGAGCTGTTTTTT
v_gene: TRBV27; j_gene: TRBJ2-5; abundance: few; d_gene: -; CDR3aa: CASMRTAQETQYF; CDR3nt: TGTGCCAGCATGCGGACGGCTCAAGAGACCCAGTACTTC
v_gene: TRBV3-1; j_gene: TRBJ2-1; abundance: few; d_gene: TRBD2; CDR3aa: CASSQAGGGPYNEQFF; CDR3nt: TGTGCCAGCAGCCAAGCGGGGGGGGGCCCCTACAATGAGCAGTTCTTC
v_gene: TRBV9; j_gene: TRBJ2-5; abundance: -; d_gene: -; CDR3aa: CASSVRGGEGETQYF; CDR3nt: TGTGCCAGCAGCGTCAGGGGCGGGGAGGGAGAGACCCAGTACTTC
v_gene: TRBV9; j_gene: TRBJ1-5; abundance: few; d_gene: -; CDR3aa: CAIIRVGNQPQHF; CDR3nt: TGTGCCATCATTAGGGTGGGAAATCAGCCCCAGCATTTT
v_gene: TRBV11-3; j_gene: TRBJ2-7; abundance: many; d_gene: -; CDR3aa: CASSTEGHPSYEQYF; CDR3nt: TGTGCCAGCAGCACCGAGGGGCACCCCTCCTACGAGCAGTACTTC
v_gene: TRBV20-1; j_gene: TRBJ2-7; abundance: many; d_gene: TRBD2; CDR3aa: CSARPAWLPGQGTSGSHYEQYF; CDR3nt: TGCAGTGCTAGACCCGCCTGGCTCCCGGGACAGGGGACTAGCGGGAGTCATTACGAGCAGTACTTC
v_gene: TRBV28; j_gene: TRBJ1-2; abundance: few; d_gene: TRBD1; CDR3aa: CASSFQGARGYTF; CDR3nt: TGTGCCAGCAGTTTCCAGGGGGCGCGTGGCTACACCTTC
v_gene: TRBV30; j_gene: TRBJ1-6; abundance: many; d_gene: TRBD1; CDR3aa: CAWSVTGGANNSPLHF; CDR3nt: TGTGCCTGGAGCGTGACAGGGGGCGCGAATAATTCACCCCTCCACTTT
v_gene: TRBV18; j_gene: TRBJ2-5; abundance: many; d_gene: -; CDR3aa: CASSPPTQGTETQYF; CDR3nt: TGTGCCAGCTCACCTCCTACACAGGGTACGGAGACCCAGTACTTC
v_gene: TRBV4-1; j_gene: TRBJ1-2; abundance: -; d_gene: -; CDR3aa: CASSPSGGTTNYGYTF; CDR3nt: TGCGCCAGCAGCCCATCGGGGGGGACAACTAACTATGGCTACACCTTC
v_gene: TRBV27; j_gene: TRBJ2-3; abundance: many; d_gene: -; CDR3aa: CASSFTGHTTDTQYF; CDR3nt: TGTGCCAGCAGTTTTACAGGACACACCACAGATACGCAGTATTTT
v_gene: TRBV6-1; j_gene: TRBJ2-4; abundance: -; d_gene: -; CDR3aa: CASREIGGAKNIQYF; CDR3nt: TGTGCCAGCAGGGAGATTGGGGGGGCCAAAAACATTCAGTACTTC
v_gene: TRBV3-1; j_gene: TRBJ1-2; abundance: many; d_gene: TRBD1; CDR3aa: CASSQVPGQGDYGYTF; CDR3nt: TGTGCCAGCAGCCAAGTCCCGGGACAGGGGGACTATGGCTACACCTTC
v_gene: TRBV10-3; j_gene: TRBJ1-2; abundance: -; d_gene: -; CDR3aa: CATDSRTDKNYGYTF; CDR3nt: TGTGCCACCGACTCTAGGACAGACAAGAACTATGGCTACACCTTC
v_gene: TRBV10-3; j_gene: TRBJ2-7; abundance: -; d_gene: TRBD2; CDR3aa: CAISGGYSLAGETYEQYF; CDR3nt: TGTGCCATCAGTGGCGGGTACAGTCTAGCGGGAGAAACCTACGAGCAGTACTTC
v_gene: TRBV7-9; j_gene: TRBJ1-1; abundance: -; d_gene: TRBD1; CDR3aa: CASHQGGWGLNTEAFF; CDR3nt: TGTGCCAGCCACCAGGGGGGCTGGGGTCTGAACACTGAAGCTTTCTTT
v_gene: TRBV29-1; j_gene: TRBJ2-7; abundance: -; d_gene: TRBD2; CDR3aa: CSVLAGSSYEQYF; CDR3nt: TGCAGCGTACTAGCGGGTAGCTCCTACGAGCAGTACTTC
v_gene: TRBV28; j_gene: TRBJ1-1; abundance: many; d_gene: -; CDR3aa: CASSLSNPGTQAFF; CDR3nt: TGTGCCAGCAGTTTATCGAATCCCGGGACACAAGCTTTCTTT
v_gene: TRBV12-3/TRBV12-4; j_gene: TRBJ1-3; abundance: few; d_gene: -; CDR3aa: CASSLYQGPGNTIYF; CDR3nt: TGTGCCAGCAGTTTATATCAGGGCCCTGGAAACACCATATATTTT
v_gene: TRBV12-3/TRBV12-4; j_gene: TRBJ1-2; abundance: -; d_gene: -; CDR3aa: CASRPDRPATYGYTF; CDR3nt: TGTGCCAGCAGACCTGACAGGCCCGCTACCTATGGCTACACCTTC
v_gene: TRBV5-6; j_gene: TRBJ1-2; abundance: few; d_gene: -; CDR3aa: CASSLGAKLWETPNYGYTF; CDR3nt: TGTGCCAGCAGCCTCGGGGCCAAACTATGGGAGACGCCTAACTATGGCTACACCTTC
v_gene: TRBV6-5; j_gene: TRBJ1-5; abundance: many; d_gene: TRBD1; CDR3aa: CASSITGVSNQPQHF; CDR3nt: TGTGCCAGCAGTATAACAGGGGTTAGCAATCAGCCCCAGCATTTT
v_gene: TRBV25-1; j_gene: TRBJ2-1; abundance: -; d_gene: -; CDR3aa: CASSEYDGGYNEQFF; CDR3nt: TGTGCCAGCAGTGAATATGACGGCGGATACAATGAGCAGTTCTTC
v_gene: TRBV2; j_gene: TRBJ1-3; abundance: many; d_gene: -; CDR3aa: CASTKGLSGNTIYF; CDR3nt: TGTGCCAGCACCAAAGGGCTCTCTGGAAACACCATATATTTT
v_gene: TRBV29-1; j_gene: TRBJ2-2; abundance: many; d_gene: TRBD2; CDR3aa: CSVASPSGILSGELFF; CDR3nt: TGCAGCGTTGCCTCTCCTAGCGGGATTCTCTCCGGGGAGCTGTTTTTT
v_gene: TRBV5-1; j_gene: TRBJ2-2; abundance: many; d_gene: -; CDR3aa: CASSQTGFNTGELFF; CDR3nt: TGCGCCAGCAGCCAAACAGGATTTAACACCGGGGAGCTGTTTTTT
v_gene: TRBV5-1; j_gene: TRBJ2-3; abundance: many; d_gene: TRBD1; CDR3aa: CASSGGQGSTDTQYF; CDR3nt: TGCGCCAGCAGCGGTGGACAGGGCAGCACAGATACGCAGTATTTT
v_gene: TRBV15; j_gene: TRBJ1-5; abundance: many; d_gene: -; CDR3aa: CATSSYLTGNGPQHF; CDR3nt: TGTGCCACCAGCAGTTATCTGACGGGGAACGGGCCCCAGCATTTT
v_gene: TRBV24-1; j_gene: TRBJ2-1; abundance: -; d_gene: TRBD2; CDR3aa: CATSGGTSGGGVYEQFF; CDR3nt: TGTGCCACCAGTGGAGGGACTAGCGGGGGGGGAGTGTATGAGCAGTTCTTC
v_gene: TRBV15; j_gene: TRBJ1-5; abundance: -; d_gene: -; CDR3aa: CATSRDRGVQPQHF; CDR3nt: TGTGCCACCAGCAGAGACAGGGGCGTCCAGCCCCAGCATTTT
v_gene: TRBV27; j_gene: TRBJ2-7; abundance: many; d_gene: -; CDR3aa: CASKAGSYEQYF; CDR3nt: TGTGCCAGCAAGGCAGGCTCCTACGAGCAGTACTTC
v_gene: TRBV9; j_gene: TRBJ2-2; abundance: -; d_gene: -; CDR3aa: CASSVLAESTGELFF; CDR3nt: TGTGCCAGCAGCGTTCTAGCCGAATCAACCGGGGAGCTGTTTTTT
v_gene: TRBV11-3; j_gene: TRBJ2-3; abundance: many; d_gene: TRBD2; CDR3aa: CASSDYSGPTLTDTQYF; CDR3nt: TGTGCCAGCAGCGACTATAGCGGGCCTACACTTACAGATACGCAGTATTTT
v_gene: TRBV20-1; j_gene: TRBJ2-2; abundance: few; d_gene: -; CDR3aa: CSARYWITGELFF; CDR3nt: TGCAGTGCTAGATATTGGATCACCGGGGAGCTGTTTTTT
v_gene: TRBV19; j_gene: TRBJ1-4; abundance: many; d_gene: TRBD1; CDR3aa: CASSFTGGKLFF; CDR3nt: TGTGCCAGTAGTTTCACAGGGGGGAAACTGTTTTTT
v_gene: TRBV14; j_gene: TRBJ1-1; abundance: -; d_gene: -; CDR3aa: CASSPAGVPEAFF; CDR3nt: TGTGCCAGCAGCCCTGCAGGAGTTCCTGAAGCTTTCTTT
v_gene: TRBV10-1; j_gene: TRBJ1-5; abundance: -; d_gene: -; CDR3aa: CASTPQGTRSNQPQHF; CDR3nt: TGCGCCAGCACCCCTCAGGGGACTAGGAGCAATCAGCCCCAGCATTTT
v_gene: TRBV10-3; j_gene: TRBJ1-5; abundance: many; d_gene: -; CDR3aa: CAISDRAPKHQPQHF; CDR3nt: TGTGCCATCAGTGACCGGGCCCCGAAGCATCAGCCCCAGCATTTT
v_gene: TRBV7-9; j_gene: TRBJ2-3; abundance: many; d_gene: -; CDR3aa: CASSPGPGRTDTQYF; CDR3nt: TGTGCCAGCAGCCCCGGGCCCGGGCGCACAGATACGCAGTATTTT
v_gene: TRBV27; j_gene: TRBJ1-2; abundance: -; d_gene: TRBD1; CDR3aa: CASRSLGQGGLGGYTF; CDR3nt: TGTGCCAGCAGATCTCTCGGACAGGGGGGATTAGGGGGCTACACCTTC
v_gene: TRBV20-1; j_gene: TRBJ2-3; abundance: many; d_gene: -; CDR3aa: CSATGTDSTDTQYF; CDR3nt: TGCAGTGCTACCGGGACTGATAGCACAGATACGCAGTATTTT
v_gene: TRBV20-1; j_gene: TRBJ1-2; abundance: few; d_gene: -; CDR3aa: CSARPSGLDGYTF; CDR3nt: TGCAGTGCTAGACCCTCGGGATTAGATGGCTACACCTTC
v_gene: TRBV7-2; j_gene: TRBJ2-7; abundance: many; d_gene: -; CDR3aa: CASAPMRGAYEQYF; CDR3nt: TGTGCCAGCGCCCCCATGAGAGGGGCCTACGAGCAGTACTTC
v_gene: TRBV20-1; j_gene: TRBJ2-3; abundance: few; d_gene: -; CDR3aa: CSARSGRSTDTQYF; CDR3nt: TGCAGTGCTCGATCTGGCCGTAGCACAGATACGCAGTATTTT
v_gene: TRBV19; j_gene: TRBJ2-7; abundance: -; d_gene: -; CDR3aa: CASSTVHEQYF; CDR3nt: TGTGCCAGTAGCACCGTCCACGAGCAGTACTTC
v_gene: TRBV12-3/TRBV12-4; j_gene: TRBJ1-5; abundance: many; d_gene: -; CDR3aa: CASSFSVNQPQHF; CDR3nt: TGTGCCAGCAGTTTTTCAGTAAATCAGCCCCAGCATTTT
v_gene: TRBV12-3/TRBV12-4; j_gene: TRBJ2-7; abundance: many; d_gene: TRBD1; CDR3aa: CASTITGVQSYEQYF; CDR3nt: TGTGCCAGCACCATTACAGGGGTCCAATCCTACGAGCAGTACTTC
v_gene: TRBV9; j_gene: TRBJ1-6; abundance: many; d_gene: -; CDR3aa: CASSVERGGLHF; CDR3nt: TGTGCCAGCAGCGTAGAGAGGGGAGGCCTCCACTTT